This entry lists 13 T cell receptor beta chains sequenced from one sample in a study of brain T cells in children with intractable seizures. The table came from immunoSEQ multiplex PCR; TCRdb's copy has only in-frame clones and leaves some out. The sample includes just under 65,000 clones, more than 95% seen only once; the top ten take more than 0.35%. Specimen: peripheral blood, collected at surgery. The receptors shown here come from a boy under two years old with focal cortical dysplasia and intractable seizures.

The J gene is TRBJ2-5, the V gene TRBV4-2; D not certain. This CDR3 has 15 amino acids. The germline gives CDR1 LGHNA, CDR2 YNFKEQ. Trimming stripped 1 base from V and 5 bases from J, with 14 bases between. The CDR3 is CASSQAAVLGETQYF. The CDR3 DNA sequence: TGTGCCAGCAGCCAAGCAGCCGTCCTGGGGGAGACCCAGTACTTC.

The chain employs TRBV5-1 and TRBJ2-7; D is ambiguous. Germline V gene sequence: CDR1 SGHRS, CDR2 YFSETQ. This CDR3 spans 15 amino acids. The ends were cut back, 1 base at V and 3 bases at J, with 14 bases in the middle. This CDR3 reads CASSLRPARDYEQYF. The CDR3 DNA sequence: TGCGCCAGCAGCTTGCGTCCAGCGCGCGACTACGAGCAGTACTTC.

The V and J genes are TRBV5-6 and TRBJ2-1, with 11 bases that match TRBD2. V lost 1 base, J lost 6 bases, and 6 bases stayed unmatched. From germline, CDR1 is SGHDT and CDR2 YYEEEE. This CDR3 has 16 amino acids. CDR3 coding DNA: TGTGCCAGCAGCTTGATTTTGACTAGCGGGGTCAATGAGCAGTTCTTC. Translating gives CASSLILTSGVNEQFF. Filled out from reference TRBV5-6 and TRBJ2-1, the complete variable domain reads DAGVTQSPTHLIKTRGQQVTLRCSPKSGHDTVSWYQQALGQGPQFIFQYYEEEERQRGNFPDRFSGHQFPNYSSELNVNALLLGDSALYLCASSLILTSGVNEQFFGPGTRLTVL.

The chain links TRBV7-2 to TRBJ1-2; 8 positions agree with TRBD1. The CDR3 has 14 amino acids. V was clipped by 2 bases and J by 5 bases; unmatched bases: 4. Germline loops: CDR1 SGHTA, CDR2 FQGNSA. The CDR3: CASSLQGAFYGYTF. CDR3 nucleotide sequence: TGTGCCAGCAGCTTACAGGGGGCATTTTATGGCTACACCTTC.

This CDR3 reads CASSPPSSISGNTIYF. CDR3 nucleotide sequence: TGTGCCAGCTCACCACCGTCTTCGATCTCTGGAAACACCATATATTTT. V is TRBV18 and J is TRBJ1-3, with D hard to call. The CDR3 covers 16 residues. Trimming stripped 0 bases from V and 0 bases from J, with 9 bases between. The germline gives CDR1 KGHSH, CDR2 LQKENI.

This chain uses TRBV29-1 with TRBJ2-7; D is unresolved. The CDR3 loop spans 12 amino acids. The germline CDR1 and CDR2 sequences are SQVTM and ANQGSEA. Trimming took 7 bases from V and 0 from J, leaving 10 bases between them. CDR3 region: CSAGTSSYEQYF. The DNA for the CDR3 is TGCAGCGCCGGCACGAGCTCCTACGAGCAGTACTTC.

The rearrangement links TRBV2 to TRBJ1-6; TRBD1 might be the D (5 bases). The CDR3 consists of 14 residues. V dropped 7 bases and J dropped 11 bases, with 18 bases sitting between them. Looked up from germline, CDR1 is SNHLY and CDR2 is FYNNEI. CDR3: CASKEGAPMTPLHF. The CDR3 DNA follows: TGTGCCAGCAAGGAAGGGGCGCCTATGACACCCCTCCACTTT.

The chain couples TRBV7-9 to TRBJ1-1; a possible D gene is TRBD1 (5 bases). CDR1 SEHNR and CDR2 FQNEAQ come from the germline V gene (reference sequence). The CDR3 has 11 amino acids. The V end was cut by 5 bases, the J end by 8 bases, with 9 bases between. The CDR3 region is CASSGGGEAFF. The CDR3 bases are TGTGCCAGCAGCGGGGGAGGCGAAGCTTTCTTT.

The V call is TRBV6-5, the J call TRBJ2-2; D may be TRBD1 (5 bases). Germline V gene sequence: CDR1 MNHEY, CDR2 SVGAGI. Trimming took 6 bases from V and 4 from J, leaving 15 bases between them. This CDR3 spans 15 amino acids. The CDR3 sequence: CASRTNRQTTGELFF. The CDR3 DNA reads TGTGCCAGCAGAACCAACCGACAGACCACCGGGGAGCTGTTTTTT.

The chain recombines TRBV11-2 with TRBJ2-1, with 9 bases fitting TRBD1. Trimming removed 7 bases from V and 9 bases from J; junction bases left unmatched: 16. Germline loops: CDR1 SGHAT, CDR2 FQNNGV. This CDR3 has 16 residues. The CDR3 loop is CASKIQTGTGYGEQFF. In nucleotides, the CDR3 is TGTGCCAGCAAGATCCAAACCGGGACAGGGTACGGTGAGCAGTTCTTC.

The chain has TRBV4-2 and TRBJ2-7; 12 bases are a match to TRBD2. Trimming removed 4 bases from V and 1 base from J; junction bases left unmatched: 2. The CDR3 length is 15 residues. Germline CDR1 reads LGHNA; CDR2 reads YNFKEQ. CDR3 residues: CASSPGTSGSYEQYF. CDR3 DNA: TGTGCCAGCAGCCCAGGGACTAGCGGGTCCTACGAGCAGTACTTC.

The V call is TRBV9, the J call TRBJ2-1; 12 bases agree with TRBD2. CDR1 and CDR2 (germline): SGDLS, YYNGEE. The ends lost 3 bases at V and 4 bases at J; junction bases unmatched: 5. The CDR3 is 16 amino acids. The CDR3 DNA follows: TGTGCCAGCAGCGCAAAGGGACTAGCGGGTTACAATGAGCAGTTCTTC. This translates into CASSAKGLAGYNEQFF. Full variable domain (rest looked up from reference TRBV9 and TRBJ2-1): DSGVTQTPKHLITATGQRVTLRCSPRSGDLSVYWYQQSLDQGLQFLIQYYNGEERAKGNILERFSAQQFPDLHSELNLSSLELGDSALYFCASSAKGLAGYNEQFFGPGTRLTVL.

The chain combines TRBV27 with TRBJ2-7; 11 bases line up with TRBD2. Germline CDR1 and CDR2: MNHEY and SMNVEV (reference sequence). The CDR3 contains 16 residues. Trimming cost V 2 bases and J 7 bases; bases outside gene matches: 10. The CDR3 sequence: CASSLLRASGRSEQYF. Written as DNA, the CDR3 is TGTGCCAGCAGTTTACTACGCGCTAGCGGGAGGAGTGAGCAGTACTTC.